These 20 T cell receptor beta chains were sequenced from one sample in a study of T cells in Graves' hyperthyroidism and ophthalmopathy. The investigators amplified TCR beta CDR3 regions from RNA transcripts. The HTBI primer set drove a first-round RT-PCR of the TCR CDR3. TCRdb processed the multiplex PCR reads anew with MiXCR; each CDR3 protein has one entry. The sample has under 30,000 distinct CDR3 sequences, about half seen once. The specimen sequenced was blood. The receptors were gathered from a woman in her thirties or forties with Graves' hyperthyroidism that later progressed to Graves' ophthalmopathy.

The CDR3 spells CASSMMGSEAFF. The CDR3 bases are TGTGCCAGTAGTATGATGGGCTCTGAAGCTTTCTTT. The rearrangement joins TRBV19 to TRBJ1-1; D not certain. Germline V CDR1 and CDR2: LNHDA, SQIVND (reference sequence). V lost 3 bases and J lost 6, with 8 bases in between. CDR3 length: 12 residues.

The chain employs TRBV2 and TRBJ2-7, with 9 bases aligning to TRBD1. CDR3 length: 14 residues. Germline CDR1 reads SNHLY; CDR2 reads FYNNEI. V was pared by 7 bases and J by 0 bases, with 4 bases of the junction left unmatched. CDR3 sequence: CASTGQGSSYEQYF. The CDR3 coding sequence is TGTGCCAGCACAGGACAGGGGAGCTCCTACGAGCAGTACTTC.

The chain has TRBV29-1 and TRBJ2-7, with 9 bases aligning to TRBD1. This CDR3 spans 15 amino acids. With V trimmed by 5 bases and J by 6 bases, 14 bases remained unmatched. Germline values: CDR1 SQVTM, CDR2 ANQGSEA. This CDR3 reads CSVNDLGTGLIEQYF. CDR3 DNA sequence: TGCAGCGTTAATGACCTCGGGACAGGGCTTATCGAGCAGTACTTC.

In its sample, this clonotype ranks as medium-sized. The gene calls are TRBV29-1 and TRBJ2-3; D gene ambiguous. Germline CDR1 and CDR2: SQVTM and ANQGSEA. V lost 5 bases and J lost 1, with 10 bases in between. The CDR3 has 13 amino acids. The CDR3 protein is CSVSTGGTDTQYF. Here the CDR3 DNA reads TGCAGCGTTTCGACTGGCGGCACAGATACGCAGTATTTT.

The chain's CDR3 is CASSVDSTDYEQYF. In DNA, the CDR3 is TGTGCCAGCAGCGTAGACTCCACTGACTACGAGCAGTACTTC. This chain connects TRBV9 to TRBJ2-7, with D unresolved. CDR3 length equals 14 residues. The V end lost 0 bases, the J end lost 3 bases, and 10 bases lay between the germline ends. Per the germline V gene, CDR1 is SGDLS and CDR2 is YYNGEE. The full variable domain, with the rest looked up from reference TRBV9 and TRBJ2-7, is DSGVTQTPKHLITATGQRVTLRCSPRSGDLSVYWYQQSLDQGLQFLIQYYNGEERAKGNILERFSAQQFPDLHSELNLSSLELGDSALYFCASSVDSTDYEQYFGPGTRLTVT.

This chain connects TRBV6-2 or TRBV6-3 to TRBJ2-3, with no clear D. CDR1 and CDR2 (germline): MNHEY, SVGEGT. CDR3 length: 12 amino acids. V was trimmed by 9 bases and J by 0 bases, leaving 7 bases between them. The CDR3 is CASQTSTDTQYF. In DNA, the CDR3 is TGTGCCAGTCAGACTAGCACAGATACGCAGTATTTT.

The rearrangement joins TRBV7-2 to TRBJ2-2; possible D gene TRBD2, 5 bases. V shed 5 bases and J shed 2 bases, with 15 bases lying between them. The germline V gene encodes CDR1 SGHTA and CDR2 FQGNSA. This CDR3 comprises 16 residues. DNA of the CDR3: TGTGCCAGCAGCATTAAACGGGAATTAAACACCGGGGAGCTGTTTTTT. It specifies CASSIKRELNTGELFF. Filled out from reference TRBV7-2 and TRBJ2-2, the complete variable domain reads GAGVSQSPSNKVTEKGKDVELRCDPISGHTALYWYRQSLGQGLEFLIYFQGNSAPDKSGLPSDRFSAERTGGSVSTLTIQRTQQEDSAVYLCASSIKRELNTGELFFGEGSRLTVL.

This clonotype was seen at least ten times. This rearrangement joins TRBV5-1 to TRBJ2-7; possibly TRBD2 for D (6 bases). The CDR3 sequence is 14 residues long. CDR1 is SGHRS, CDR2 YFSETQ, per germline. V was cut by 4 bases and J by 2 bases, with 13 bases left in between. CDR3 DNA: TGCGCCAGCAGCATCTTGGGGGGAACCTACGAGCAGTACTTC. Its translation is CASSILGGTYEQYF.

This chain connects TRBV19 to TRBJ2-7; possibly TRBD2 for D (5 bases). This CDR3 is built from 13 residues. Trimming pared 5 bases from V and 3 bases from J, leaving 11 bases between. Germline V gene sequence: CDR1 LNHDA, CDR2 SQIVND (reference sequence). The CDR3 bases are TGTGCCAGTAGTTCAGCCGGGAACTACGAGCAGTACTTC. Amino acid sequence: CASSSAGNYEQYF.

This clonotype was recorded many times. The rearrangement links TRBV27 to TRBJ1-2; 8 bases match TRBD1. Looked up from germline, CDR1 is MNHEY and CDR2 is SMNVEV (reference sequence). CDR3 size: 15 residues. The junction had 11 bases not matched to a gene; V was cut back by 3 bases and J by 8 bases. CDR3 bases: TGTGCCAGCAGTTTCAACCCAACAGGGGGTGGGGGCTACACCTTC. This gives the protein CASSFNPTGGGGYTF.

This clonotype was observed at least ten times. CDR3 amino acids: CASSPRTSGAYEQYF. Written as DNA, the CDR3 is TGTGCCAGCAGTCCACGGACTAGCGGGGCCTACGAGCAGTACTTC. This chain links TRBV27 with TRBJ2-7, with 12 bases that match TRBD2. The CDR3 sequence is 15 residues long. J lost 2 bases, V lost 5 bases, and 4 bases had no gene match. The germline CDR1 and CDR2 sequences are MNHEY and SMNVEV (reference sequence).

As for this clonotype: The conserved phenylalanine or tryptophan normally closing the CDR3 is absent here, so this likely arose from a read error. The limits of the CDR3 on the DNA are not certain, so only TCRdb's listed CDR3 is given. V and J are TRBV4-2 and TRBJ2-1; TRBD2, the table's D call, was not compared with the DNA. CDR1 is LGHNA, CDR2 YNFKEQ, per germline. With termini counted, the CDR3 has 13 amino acids. The chain's CDR3 is CASSQEDGIGSAG.

The V and J genes are TRBV5-1 and TRBJ1-2; possible D gene TRBD1, 6 bases. This CDR3 comprises 14 residues. The germline V gene has CDR1 SGHRS and CDR2 YFSETQ. With 3 bases removed from V and 6 bases from J, the gap between germline ends came to 15 bases. CDR3 protein: CASSSEGGRDGYTF. DNA for the CDR3: TGCGCCAGCAGCTCCGAGGGGGGGAGGGATGGCTACACCTTC.

The chain is built from TRBV19 and TRBJ1-2; D gene ambiguous. Between the trimmed V and J ends, which lost 7 bases and 4 bases, there was a span of 13 bases. The CDR3 consists of 13 residues. Germline CDR1 is LNHDA and CDR2 is SQIVND (reference sequence). CDR3 DNA: TGTGCCAGTACCCCCCTGCAGGCCTATGGCTACACCTTC. This sequence encodes CASTPLQAYGYTF.

The gene calls are TRBV7-2 and TRBJ2-1; 7 bases are shared with TRBD1. CDR1 and CDR2 from the germline V gene are SGHTA and FQGNSA. The CDR3 contains 16 residues. Trimming cost V 0 bases and J 7 bases; bases outside gene matches: 9. CDR3 sequence reads: CASSLAQGLIMNEQFF. CDR3 DNA: TGTGCCAGCAGCTTAGCACAGGGGCTCATTATGAATGAGCAGTTCTTC.

This clonotype was seen repeatedly, ten times or more. The chain combines TRBV28 with TRBJ1-1; the D is unclear. Per germline, CDR1 MDHEN and CDR2 SYDVKM. Trimming stripped 3 bases from V and 5 bases from J, with 7 bases between. CDR3 size: 12 residues. Here the CDR3 reads CASSFLTTEAFF. For the CDR3, the DNA is TGTGCCAGCAGTTTTTTGACAACTGAAGCTTTCTTT.

This clonotype was picked up many times. The chain uses TRBV5-1 and TRBJ1-3; D ambiguous. The CDR3 covers 16 residues. In germline, CDR1 is SGHRS, CDR2 YFSETQ. V was clipped by 0 bases and J by 0 bases, with 10 bases between them. CDR3 loop: CASSLAAGSSGNTIYF. The CDR3, as DNA: TGCGCCAGCAGCTTGGCTGCGGGGAGCTCTGGAAACACCATATATTTT.

The chain joins TRBV7-8 to TRBJ2-1; D gene uncertain. Germline CDR1 and CDR2: SGHVS and FQNEAQ. The CDR3 sequence is 11 residues long. V gave up 0 bases and J gave up 6 bases, with 0 bases separating them. The chain's CDR3 is CASSLANEQFF. CDR3 coding DNA: TGTGCCAGCAGCTTAGCCAATGAGCAGTTCTTC.

The chain combines TRBV4-3 with TRBJ2-7; TRBD2 agrees at 9 bases. In germline, CDR1 is LGHNA, CDR2 YSLEER. The CDR3 length is 15 residues. V lost 1 base to trimming and J lost 2 bases; unmatched junction nucleotides: 3. CDR3 loop: CASSQGASGAYEQYF. For the CDR3, the DNA is TGCGCCAGCAGCCAAGGGGCTAGCGGGGCCTACGAGCAGTACTTC.

By sample fraction, this clonotype is medium-sized (0.01 to 0.1%). The V and J genes are TRBV10-1 and TRBJ2-3; the D is unclear. The length of the CDR3 is 14 residues. CDR1 WNHNN and CDR2 SYGVQD come from the germline V gene (reference sequence). V was cut by 4 bases and J by 0 bases, with 8 bases left in between. CDR3 nucleotide sequence: TGCGCCAGCAGTGCAGTTACTAGCACAGATACGCAGTATTTT. It yields the protein CASSAVTSTDTQYF.